This T cell receptor (beta chain) was retrieved from a study of T cell responses to AZD1222 COVID-19 vaccine. Profiled with immunoSEQ multiplex PCR; TCRdb holds only in-frame clones, not every one. Among some 130,000 clones listed, roughly 93% were seen once. This clone was found once. Its cognate antigen is unknown. There are 14 residues in the CDR3. CDR1 is SGHAT and CDR2 is FQNNGV in the germline V gene. Trimming pared 3 bases from V and 3 bases from J, leaving 12 bases between. Findings and limits, study-wide: Spike-specific TCR breadth and depth were elevated following two AZD1222 doses. Only a handful of people who got AZD1222 tested seropositive at baseline. Of spike-specific TCRs, nearly half reportedly target regions left unmutated in variants.

This receptor was identified in an adult in good health. The sample was peripheral blood, taken on day 0 of AZD1222 vaccination. This rearrangement joins TRBV11-2 to TRBJ2-7; a weak D match, TRBD1 (6 bases). The CDR3 sequence is CASSFQGNHYEQYF. Here the CDR3 DNA reads TGTGCCAGCAGCTTCCAGGGGAACCACTACGAGCAGTACTTC.